The 3 T cell receptor beta chains given below trace back to one sample, sequenced in a study of CD8 T cells in Susac syndrome. Roughly 0.45 to 1 ug RNA was reverse transcribed with random hexamers. TCRdb re-called the immunoSEQ multiplex PCR reads through MiXCR, storing one row per CDR3 protein. The sample consists of some 90,000 distinct CDR3 sequences, 80% to 95% of them appearing once. Source material: CD8+ T cells from PBMCs. The receptors come from a human donor in good health.

The J gene is TRBJ2-2, the V gene TRBV5-6; D call uncertain. V was cut by 3 bases and J by 8 bases, with 5 bases left in between. Germline CDR1 is SGHDT and CDR2 is YYEEEE. The CDR3 covers 11 residues. CDR3 region: CASSSWGELFF. CDR3 bases: TGTGCCAGCAGCTCCTGGGGGGAGCTGTTTTTT.

In this sample, this clonotype turned up once. The chain carries TRBV3-1 and TRBJ1-2; D is undetermined. This CDR3 region has 14 residues. From germline, CDR1 is LGHDT and CDR2 YNNKEL (reference sequence). The V gene lost 0 bases and the J gene lost 4 bases, with 9 bases spanning the gap. The CDR3 is CASSQDIEIYGYTF. In nucleotides, the CDR3 is TGTGCCAGCAGCCAAGATATTGAGATCTATGGCTACACCTTC.

The chain combines TRBV5-1 with TRBJ2-7; the match to TRBD1 covers 12 bases. The CDR3 length is 16 residues. The V gene's germline CDR1 is SGHRS and CDR2 YFSETQ. The V gene end was trimmed by 2 bases and the J gene end by 6 bases; junction bases not matched to a gene: 9. CDR3 region: CASSFWKGQGAGEQYF. CDR3 sequence (DNA): TGCGCCAGCAGCTTTTGGAAGGGACAGGGGGCCGGCGAGCAGTACTTC.